This is a list of T cell receptor beta chains from one sample in a study of T cell changes during pregnancy in multiple sclerosis. Using immunoSEQ multiplex PCR, the repertoire was profiled, and TCRdb retains in-frame clones only, with some absent. The table shows some 40,000 clones, with about 94% occurring only once. Here the sequenced sample was CD4+ T cells from peripheral blood mononuclear cells, taken in the second trimester of pregnancy. These receptors were obtained from a female donor with multiple sclerosis, enrolled in a pregnancy study. The CDR3 runs from the conserved cysteine through the conserved F or W. A D gene is named only where the DNA matches it firmly. Clone size is given for some rows only: seen once, a few or many times, or a class if the clone is expanded.

J gene,V gene,clone size,D gene,CDR3 protein,CDR3 DNA
TRBJ2-7,TRBV27,.,.,CASSFSTSSRAYEQYF,TGTGCCAGCAGTTTCAGCACGAGTTCGCGGGCCTACGAGCAGTACTTC
TRBJ2-7,TRBV10-3,.,.,CAISESSYEQYF,TGTGCCATCAGTGAGAGTAGCTACGAGCAGTACTTC
TRBJ2-3,TRBV5-1,once,.,CASSFRSWATDTQYF,TGCGCCAGCAGCTTCCGTAGTTGGGCTACAGATACGCAGTATTTT
TRBJ2-7,TRBV5-1,.,.,CASSSGPYEQYF,TGCGCCAGCAGCTCGGGTCCCTACGAGCAGTACTTC
TRBJ1-1,TRBV7-3,.,.,CASSPGVGEAFF,TGTGCCAGCAGCCCGGGTGTTGGTGAAGCTTTCTTT
TRBJ1-5,TRBV30,once,.,CAWSITGLQPQHF,TGTGCCTGGAGTATTACAGGGCTTCAGCCCCAGCATTTT
TRBJ1-5,TRBV18,.,.,CASSPGLTNQPQHF,TGTGCCAGCTCACCTGGGCTGACCAATCAGCCCCAGCATTTT
TRBJ2-7,TRBV4-3,.,TRBD2,CASSQGAGGYEQYF,TGCGCCAGCAGCCAAGGGGCGGGGGGTTACGAGCAGTACTTC
TRBJ1-1,TRBV29-1,.,.,CSVEGQGSEAFF,TGCAGCGTTGAGGGGCAGGGGTCTGAAGCTTTCTTT
TRBJ2-2,TRBV2,.,.,CASSGQTLAAGELFF,TGTGCCAGCAGTGGCCAGACTTTGGCTGCCGGGGAGCTGTTTTTT
TRBJ1-5,TRBV10-3,.,.,CAISDPLRVGTNQPQHF,TGTGCCATCAGTGACCCTTTGAGGGTGGGAACAAATCAGCCCCAGCATTTT
TRBJ1-3,TRBV7-6,.,.,CASSLSGASSGNTIYF,TGTGCCAGCAGCTTATCAGGGGCCTCCTCTGGAAACACCATATATTTT
TRBJ2-2,TRBV2,.,.,CASSEAGLAGELFF,TGTGCCAGCAGTGAGGCGGGGTTGGCCGGGGAGCTGTTTTTT
TRBJ2-3,TRBV7-9,.,.,CASSMGATDTQYF,TGTGCCAGCAGCATGGGGGCCACAGATACGCAGTATTTT
TRBJ2-5,TRBV5-1,.,.,CASRLGETQYF,TGCGCCAGCAGACTCGGTGAGACCCAGTACTTC
TRBJ1-5,TRBV7-2,once,TRBD1,CASSLGTGRQPQHF,TGTGCCAGCAGCCTCGGGACAGGTCGTCAGCCCCAGCATTTT
TRBJ1-6,TRBV11-2,.,.,CASSLLMEGPLHF,TGTGCCAGCAGCTTGCTGATGGAGGGACCCCTCCACTTT
TRBJ2-1,TRBV11-2,.,.,CASSLDTGAWNEQFF,TGTGCCAGCAGCTTAGACACGGGAGCTTGGAATGAGCAGTTCTTC
TRBJ2-3,TRBV11-3,.,.,CASSLGSDTQYF,TGTGCCAGCAGCTTGGGCTCCGATACGCAGTATTTT
TRBJ1-1,TRBV5-4,.,.,CASSSARQRDTEAFF,TGTGCCAGCAGCTCGGCTCGGCAGAGGGACACTGAAGCTTTCTTT
TRBJ2-1,TRBV27,once,TRBD2,CASSFTQPGLPSEQFF,TGTGCCAGCAGTTTCACTCAGCCGGGACTACCAAGCGAGCAGTTCTTC
TRBJ2-1,TRBV11-2,.,TRBD2,CASSASTSGNEQFF,TGTGCCAGCAGCGCATCAACTAGCGGTAATGAGCAGTTCTTC
TRBJ2-1,TRBV5-1,.,.,CASTPQGYNEQFF,TGCGCCAGCACCCCACAGGGTTACAATGAGCAGTTCTTC
TRBJ1-1,TRBV6-5,.,.,CASSYSRLTEAFF,TGTGCCAGCAGTTACTCGAGGCTTACTGAAGCTTTCTTT
TRBJ2-7,TRBV6-5,once,TRBD1,CASSSTGGLYEQYF,TGTGCCAGCAGTTCGACAGGGGGCTTGTACGAGCAGTACTTC
TRBJ2-3,TRBV6-1,.,TRBD2,CASSEGSGRVNTQYF,TGTGCCAGCAGTGAAGGTAGCGGGAGGGTAAATACGCAGTATTTT
TRBJ2-5,TRBV7-2,.,.,CASSFGQQETQYF,TGTGCCAGCAGCTTCGGACAGCAAGAGACCCAGTACTTC
TRBJ2-5,TRBV7-2,few,.,CASSLNTGAETQYF,TGTGCCAGCAGCTTAAACACGGGAGCGGAGACCCAGTACTTC
TRBJ1-1,TRBV27,.,TRBD1,CASSPTRTGQGGKAVGAFF,TGCGCCAGCAGTCCGACTCGAACGGGACAGGGAGGGAAAGCGGTCGGAGCTTTCTTT
TRBJ1-2,TRBV4-3,.,.,CASSQDPGLSYGYTF,TGCGCCAGCAGCCAAGACCCCGGACTGAGCTATGGCTACACCTTC
TRBJ1-3,TRBV4-2,.,.,CASSQGAGIAGNTIYF,TGTGCCAGCAGCCAAGGCGCGGGGATTGCTGGAAACACCATATATTTT
TRBJ2-3,TRBV7-3,.,TRBD2,CASSLWAGTSVADTQYF,TGTGCCAGCAGCTTATGGGCCGGGACTAGCGTGGCAGATACGCAGTATTTT
TRBJ1-1,TRBV18,.,.,CASSAGQGNTEAFF,TGTGCCAGCTCAGCCGGCCAGGGGAACACTGAAGCTTTCTTT
TRBJ2-7,TRBV5-4,.,TRBD2,CASSSAGGHEQYF,TGTGCCAGCAGCTCAGCGGGGGGTCACGAGCAGTACTTC
TRBJ2-2,TRBV4-3,.,TRBD1,CASSQEGQAGELFF,TGCGCCAGCAGCCAAGAGGGACAGGCCGGGGAGCTGTTTTTT
TRBJ2-7,TRBV5-4,.,.,CASSLDYGPQYF,TGTGCCAGCAGCTTGGATTACGGTCCGCAGTACTTC